A single sample gave rise to the 4 T cell receptor beta chains below, sequenced in a study (dated by TCRdb to the late 2010s). The reads were generated on an Illumina HiSeq 2500. Through fastp at Q25 and MiXCR, TCRdb rebuilt clones from the public reads, retaining in-frame beta chains. Rows matching on CDR3 protein sequence are summarized as one entry with the most common DNA and genes. The sample records a few hundred distinct CDR3 sequences, around 40% of which are singletons. Of the sample, about 85% falls within the top ten clones. Sequencing was carried out using CD8+ T cells (not recorded whether cultured). Source of these receptors: a female donor.

This clonotype was counted a single time. A junction boundary mismatches the germline segment, possibly from a read error. The chain uses TRBV19 and TRBJ2-7; D not certain. The CDR3 spans 13 residues. CDR1 and CDR2 from the germline V gene are LNHDA and SQIVND (reference sequence). The CDR3 DNA reads TGTGCCAGTAGTATACGGAGCCCCTACGGGCAGTACTTC. Translating it yields CASSIRSPYGQYF.

As for this clonotype: A much larger clone differs by one base, so this may be a read error. This chain links TRBV10-3 with TRBJ2-1; 7 bases are shared with TRBD1. The CDR3 has 15 amino acids. V shed 6 bases and J 8 bases; nucleotides not matched to a gene: 13. The V gene's germline CDR1 is ENHRY and CDR2 SYGVKD. Here the CDR3 reads CAIRSQGTVSHEQFF. DNA of the CDR3: TGTGCCATCAGATCACAGGGGACGGTGAGCCATGAGCAGTTCTTC.

This clonotype is termed medium-sized. CDR3: CASSSSLAGGREQYF. The CDR3 DNA is TGTGCCAGCAGCTCCTCCCTAGCGGGAGGGCGAGAGCAGTACTTC. This chain links TRBV13 with TRBJ2-7; 12 bases line up with TRBD2. Germline V CDR1 and CDR2: PRHDT, FYEKMQ (reference sequence). The CDR3 is 15 residues long. J lost 7 bases, V lost 4 bases, and 8 bases had no gene match.

By sample share, this clonotype is large. The chain uses TRBV7-3 and TRBJ2-2, with 8 bases identical to TRBD2. With 3 bases clipped from V and 5 bases from J, the junction kept 17 bases outside the gene matches. Germline V gives CDR1 SGHTA, CDR2 FQGTGA. The length of the CDR3 is 19 residues. CDR3: CASSFYPITRGGKTGELFF. Here the CDR3 DNA reads TGTGCCAGCAGCTTTTACCCCATTACCCGGGGGGGAAAGACCGGGGAGCTGTTTTTT.